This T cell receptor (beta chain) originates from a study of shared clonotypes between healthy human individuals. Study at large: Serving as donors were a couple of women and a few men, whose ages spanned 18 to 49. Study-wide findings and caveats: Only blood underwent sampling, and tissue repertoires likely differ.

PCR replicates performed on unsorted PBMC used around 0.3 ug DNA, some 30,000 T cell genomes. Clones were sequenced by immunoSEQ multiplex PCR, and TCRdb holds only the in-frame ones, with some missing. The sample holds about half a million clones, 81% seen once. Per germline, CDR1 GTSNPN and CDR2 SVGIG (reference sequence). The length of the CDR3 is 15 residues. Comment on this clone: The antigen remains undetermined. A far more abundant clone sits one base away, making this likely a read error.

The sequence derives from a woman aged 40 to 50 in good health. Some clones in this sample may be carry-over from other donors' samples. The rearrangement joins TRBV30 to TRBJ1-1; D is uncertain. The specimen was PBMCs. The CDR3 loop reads CALSVLPDQNTEAFF. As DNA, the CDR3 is TGTGCCTTGAGTGTACTACCAGACCAGAACACTGAAGCTTTCTTT.